Listed below are T cell receptor beta chains from one sample, sequenced in a study of T cell clonotyping in hematopoietic cell transplantation. Assay used: immunoSEQ multiplex PCR; TCRdb lists only in-frame clones, some missing. The sample lists 70,000 or so clones; about 94% were seen once. Source material: peripheral blood mononuclear cells. The receptors derive from a man aged 45-65 years in good health. Some clones in this sample may be carry-over from other donors' samples. Both conserved end residues are part of each CDR3. A D gene is named only where the DNA matches it firmly. Size tells how often a clone was seen (once, few, many) or the class of an expanded clone, and some rows leave it out.

d_gene	v_gene	abundance	j_gene	CDR3nt	CDR3aa
TRBD1	TRBV7-8	once	TRBJ2-1	TGTGCCAGCAGCTTCACGGGGACAGGGGGTGGTGAGCAGTTCTTC	CASSFTGTGGGEQFF
TRBD1	TRBV5-1	.	TRBJ2-1	TGCGCCAGCAGCTTTGACAGGGGTGAAGAGCAGTTCTTC	CASSFDRGEEQFF
TRBD1	TRBV25-1	few	TRBJ1-1	TGTGCCAGCACTCCGGGACAGGGCTCTGAAGCTTTCTTT	CASTPGQGSEAFF
.	TRBV19	.	TRBJ2-3	TGTGCCAGTAGTATAGTGGGGGCGGCCACAGATACGCAGTATTTT	CASSIVGAATDTQYF
TRBD1	TRBV7-9	.	TRBJ2-5	TGTGCCAGCAGCCCGATGGACAGGAACCAAGAGACCCAGTACTTC	CASSPMDRNQETQYF
.	TRBV7-2	.	TRBJ1-1	TGTGCCAGCAGCCCCTACGCCCAGAGCACTGAAGCTTTCTTT	CASSPYAQSTEAFF
.	TRBV5-4	.	TRBJ1-2	TGTGCCAGCAGCTATAATGGGCAGGCCAACTATGGCTACACCTTC	CASSYNGQANYGYTF
.	TRBV5-1	.	TRBJ1-1	TGCGCCAGCAGCTTGTATCGGTCGAACACTGAAGCTTTCTTT	CASSLYRSNTEAFF
TRBD1	TRBV27	.	TRBJ1-2	TGTGCCAGCAGTTTCTTGAGGGACAGGGGATATGGCTACACCTTC	CASSFLRDRGYGYTF
.	TRBV6-1	.	TRBJ1-1	TGTGCCAGCAGTGAAAAATTCCCAAGCAGCGCACGTTTCATGAACACTGAAGCTTTCTTT	CASSEKFPSSARFMNTEAFF
.	TRBV28	.	TRBJ2-3	TGTGCCAGCACCGACCCGGTGGCTACCCGGGGCACAGATACGCAGTATTTT	CASTDPVATRGTDTQYF
.	TRBV6-5	.	TRBJ2-2	TGTGCCAGCAGCCCTATGGGTGCCGGGGAGCTGTTTTTT	CASSPMGAGELFF
.	TRBV7-9	.	TRBJ1-4	TGTGCCAGCAGCTTACGGAGGATGGGACGGGGGGTCGAAAAACTGTTTTTT	CASSLRRMGRGVEKLFF
.	TRBV14	.	TRBJ2-1	TGTGCCAGCAGCCAATTCAGCCCGAAAACACTTTACAATGAGCAGTTCTTC	CASSQFSPKTLYNEQFF
.	TRBV2	few	TRBJ1-1	TGTGCCAGCAGTGATAGGGCGAACACTGAAGCTTTCTTT	CASSDRANTEAFF
.	TRBV29-1	.	TRBJ1-1	TGCAGCGTTGGCACTTATAGATGGGAGGGCACTGAAGCTTTCTTT	CSVGTYRWEGTEAFF
.	TRBV25-1	.	TRBJ2-5	TGTGCCAGCAGCCCCTACCAAGAGACCCAGTACTTC	CASSPYQETQYF
.	TRBV7-2	.	TRBJ2-3	TGTGCCAGCAGCCAACGGCCGCAGGGGAGCACAGATACGCAGTATTTT	CASSQRPQGSTDTQYF
.	TRBV28	.	TRBJ2-2	TGTGCCAGCGGCGGCGGGACCGGGGAGCTGTTTTTT	CASGGGTGELFF
TRBD2	TRBV13	.	TRBJ2-6	TGTGCCAGCAGCTCTTCTAGCGGGAGCCTCTCTGGGGCCAACGTCCTGACTTTC	CASSSSSGSLSGANVLTF
.	TRBV5-4	.	TRBJ2-3	TGTGCCAGCAGCTTGTGGGAGCAGGATACGCAGTATTTT	CASSLWEQDTQYF
.	TRBV6-1	.	TRBJ1-2	TGTGCCAGCAGTGAAGTGGTTATTCGTGGCTACACCTTC	CASSEVVIRGYTF
.	TRBV28	.	TRBJ1-2	TGTGCCACCGGAGGCGGTAACTATGGCTACACCTTC	CATGGGNYGYTF
.	TRBV5-1	.	TRBJ1-5	TGCGCCAGCAGCTTGGCTTCACCCGATCAGCCCCAGCATTTT	CASSLASPDQPQHF
.	TRBV6-1	few	TRBJ1-5	TGTGCCAGCAGTTTAGACGGACACAATCAGCCCCAGCATTTT	CASSLDGHNQPQHF
.	TRBV9	.	TRBJ1-2	TGTGCCAGCAGCGTAGATGGACAACGGCGATCTTATGGCTACACCTTC	CASSVDGQRRSYGYTF
.	TRBV27	.	TRBJ2-6	TGTGCCAGCAGTTCGCTCGGACGCTCTGGGGCCAACGTCCTGACTTTC	CASSSLGRSGANVLTF
.	TRBV19	.	TRBJ1-1	TGTGCCAGTAGTATAGTCCAGGGGCCGGCGAGCACTGAAGCTTTCTTT	CASSIVQGPASTEAFF